The source of this TCR beta chain is a study of T cell repertoires in cytomegalovirus infection. Study details: Both a matching HLA type and CMV infection were indicated by public TCR beta signatures.

TCRdb re-analysed the reads in MiXCR, keeping a single row per CDR3 protein. The table records approximately 500,000 distinct CDR3 sequences, approximately 10% of them present only once. General study points: Clonotypes of TCR beta that were HLA-C-restricted and CMV-specific dominated the ex vivo response. Cumulative public TCR beta family frequency identified carriers of CMV plus the relevant HLA.

This clonotype occurred many times. The antigen is undetermined. V was shortened by 11 bases and J by 6 bases, with 19 bases between the two germline ends. Germline V CDR1 and CDR2: MNHEY, SVGEGT. The CDR3 has 14 amino acids. The clonotype originates from a human donor in good health (CMV status not recorded). Some clones in this sample may be carry-over from other donors' samples. The chain has TRBV6-2 or TRBV6-3 and TRBJ2-2; D is perhaps TRBD1 or TRBD2 (6 bases each). Sequenced input: PBMCs. CDR3 sequence (DNA): TGTGCCTCACGGGGGCAGGGTGTCCCCGGGGAGCTGTTTTTT. This sequence encodes CASRGQGVPGELFF.